These 30 T cell receptor beta chains share one sample of origin, sequenced in a study of blood T cell repertoires in COVID-19. The method was immunoSEQ multiplex PCR; TCRdb's version includes in-frame clones alone and lacks a portion of them. The sample carries about 170,000 clones, 70% to 85% recorded once. The sequencing sample was made of PBMCs or T cells enriched from blood (not recorded which). These receptors were taken from a woman in her sixties or seventies in a cohort exposed to, infected with or recovered from COVID-19 (not recorded which).

Remarks on this clone: The sample holds other DNA sequences that translate to the same CDR3. V and J are TRBV27 and TRBJ1-2; 8 bases map to TRBD1. Germline CDR1 is MNHEY and CDR2 is SMNVEV (reference sequence). V was clipped by 2 bases and J by 7 bases; unmatched bases: 3. This CDR3 is built from 13 residues. CDR3 protein: CASSLQGAVGYTF. Written as DNA, the CDR3 is TGTGCCAGCAGTTTACAGGGGGCGGTTGGCTACACCTTC.

This chain joins TRBV2 and TRBJ1-2; D is unclear. V was cut by 8 bases and J by 3 bases, with 16 bases left in between. The V gene's germline CDR1 is SNHLY and CDR2 FYNNEI. The length of the CDR3 is 14 residues. CDR3 sequence: CASVRDLADYGYTF. In nucleotides, the CDR3 is TGTGCCAGCGTCCGAGACCTAGCGGACTATGGCTACACCTTC.

This clone was seen more than once but under ten times. V and J are TRBV5-1 and TRBJ1-6; TRBD1 matches 8 bases. The junction had 9 bases not matched to a gene; V was cut back by 5 bases and J by 5 bases. The germline CDR1 and CDR2 sequences are SGHRS and YFSETQ. The length of the CDR3 is 16 residues. The CDR3 DNA is TGCGCCAGCAGACGGACAGGGCTTTCCGATAATTCACCCCTCCACTTT. This codes for CASRRTGLSDNSPLHF.

The gene calls are TRBV7-2 and TRBJ2-7; a possible D gene is TRBD1 (6 bases). V gave up 5 bases and J gave up 5 bases, with 19 bases separating them. The CDR3 length is 15 residues. Germline V gene data show CDR1 as SGHTA and CDR2 as FQGNSA. The CDR3: CASSPRQVLVHEQYF. DNA for the CDR3: TGTGCCAGCAGCCCTAGACAGGTCTTAGTCCACGAGCAGTACTTC.

This clone was found once. V is TRBV2 and J is TRBJ1-4; 9 bases align to TRBD1. The CDR3 extends over 13 amino acids. Germline CDR1 reads SNHLY; CDR2 reads FYNNEI. J was trimmed by 7 bases and V by 6 bases; bases with no gene match: 3. The CDR3 region is CASRGQGGEKLFF. The DNA of the CDR3 is TGTGCCAGCAGGGGACAGGGCGGTGAAAAACTGTTTTTT.

The CDR3 protein is CASSFTSADGYTF. In nucleotides, the CDR3 is TGCGCCAGCAGCTTTACGTCGGCGGATGGCTACACCTTC. The rearrangement links TRBV5-1 to TRBJ1-2; D is uncertain. This CDR3 spans 13 amino acids. From germline, CDR1 is SGHRS and CDR2 YFSETQ. V gave up 2 bases and J gave up 6 bases, with 11 bases separating them.

The chain combines TRBV5-1 with TRBJ2-1; D unresolved. V lost 3 bases and J 7 bases, leaving 14 bases between the germline ends. Germline V gene data show CDR1 as SGHRS and CDR2 as YFSETQ. This CDR3 has 14 amino acids. CDR3 protein: CASSWPDLANEQFF. The CDR3 DNA reads as TGCGCCAGCAGCTGGCCCGACTTAGCTAATGAGCAGTTCTTC. The complete variable domain, with remaining parts taken from reference TRBV5-1 and TRBJ2-1, reads KAGVTQTPRYLIKTRGQQVTLSCSPISGHRSVSWYQQTPGQGLQFLFEYFSETQRNKGNFPGRFSGRQFSNSRSEMNVSTLELGDSALYLCASSWPDLANEQFFGPGTRLTVL.

The rearrangement links TRBV3-1 (or the pseudogene TRBV3-2) to TRBJ1-6, with TRBD1 as a possible D gene (5 bases). Per the germline V gene, CDR1 is LGHDT and CDR2 is YNNKEL (reference sequence). This CDR3 is built from 15 residues. Trimming left V 8 bases short and J 5 bases short, with 16 bases between. Here the CDR3 DNA reads TGTGCCAGCTCCCCGGGGGACCGAAATAATTCACCCCTCCACTTT. Translating it yields CASSPGDRNNSPLHF.

The gene calls are TRBV6-5 and TRBJ2-5; 7 bases align to TRBD1. This CDR3 is built from 14 residues. The V gene's germline CDR1 is MNHEY and CDR2 SVGAGI. V shed 6 bases and J 5 bases; nucleotides not matched to a gene: 9. The DNA for the CDR3 is TGTGCCAGCAGCCGACAGGGAGATGGGGAGACCCAGTACTTC. This gives the protein CASSRQGDGETQYF.

This clone occurred once. The rearrangement uses TRBV29-1 and TRBJ2-7; 7 bases match TRBD1. CDR3 length: 15 residues. CDR1 and CDR2 (germline): SQVTM, ANQGSEA. V shed 4 bases and J 2 bases; nucleotides not matched to a gene: 11. The CDR3 sequence is CSVGGQAGAPYEQYF. For the CDR3, the DNA is TGCAGCGTTGGTGGACAGGCAGGGGCACCCTACGAGCAGTACTTC.

This chain connects TRBV18 to TRBJ1-4; 7 bases map to TRBD1. There are 16 residues in the CDR3. The V gene end was trimmed by 6 bases and the J gene end by 3 bases; junction bases not matched to a gene: 10. Per the germline V gene, CDR1 is KGHSH and CDR2 is LQKENI. CDR3 sequence reads: CASSRTPGTANEKLFF. CDR3 nucleotide sequence: TGTGCCAGCTCGCGCACTCCCGGGACAGCTAATGAAAAACTGTTTTTT.

This chain joins TRBV12-3 or TRBV12-4 and TRBJ2-1; a possible D gene is TRBD1 (6 bases). V was trimmed by 7 bases and J by 9 bases, leaving 16 bases between them. The CDR3 contains 13 residues. The CDR3 loop is CASTSQGFGEQFF. In nucleotides, the CDR3 is TGTGCCAGCACCTCACAGGGTTTCGGTGAGCAGTTCTTC.

The gene calls are TRBV5-1 and TRBJ2-1; TRBD2 aligns across 10 bases. With 2 bases clipped from V and 6 bases from J, the junction kept 2 bases outside the gene matches. The CDR3 spans 14 residues. Germline-derived CDR1 and CDR2 are SGHRS and YFSETQ. The CDR3 reads CASSFSGRINEQFF. Written as DNA, the CDR3 is TGCGCCAGCAGCTTTAGCGGGAGGATCAATGAGCAGTTCTTC.

The J gene is TRBJ2-7, the V gene TRBV28; TRBD2 matches 8 bases. This CDR3 spans 14 amino acids. V gave up 7 bases and J gave up 7 bases; unmatched junction bases: 12. Germline V gene sequence: CDR1 MDHEN, CDR2 SYDVKM. The CDR3 DNA reads TGTGCCAGCACTCGAGCGGGAGTGAAAGGGGAGCAGTACTTC. This translates into CASTRAGVKGEQYF.

This clone was recorded only once. The chain carries TRBV7-2 and TRBJ2-4; 7 bases line up with TRBD1. The germline V gene encodes CDR1 SGHTA and CDR2 FQGNSA. J was trimmed by 6 bases and V by 5 bases; bases with no gene match: 13. This CDR3 is built from 16 residues. The DNA for the CDR3 is TGTGCCAGCAGCCCCGCCTATGACAGGGCGGTAAACATTCAGTACTTC. Residues: CASSPAYDRAVNIQYF.

This clone was detected a few times. The rearrangement uses TRBV7-6 and TRBJ2-1, with 13 bases lining up with TRBD2. The V gene's germline CDR1 is SGHVS and CDR2 FNYEAQ. V gave up 2 bases and J gave up 4 bases; unmatched junction bases: 2. CDR3 length: 16 residues. For the CDR3, the DNA is TGTGCCAGCAGCTTAACGGGACTAGCGGGATACAATGAGCAGTTCTTC. Its translation is CASSLTGLAGYNEQFF.

This rearrangement joins TRBV20-1 to TRBJ2-3, with D possibly matching TRBD1 (5 bases). The CDR3 length is 11 residues. From germline, CDR1 is DFQATT and CDR2 SNEGSKA (reference sequence). The ends were cut back, 4 bases at V and 7 bases at J, with 9 bases in the middle. The CDR3 loop reads CSATPGYTQYF. For the CDR3, the DNA is TGCAGTGCTACGCCAGGGTATACGCAGTATTTT.

This CDR3 reads CASSQGPGLRKETQYF. CDR3 DNA sequence: TGCGCCAGCAGCCAAGGCCCAGGACTCCGTAAAGAGACCCAGTACTTC. The chain uses TRBV4-1 and TRBJ2-5, with D maybe TRBD2 (5 bases). CDR1 is MGHRA and CDR2 is YSYEKL in the germline V gene. Trimming stripped 1 base from V and 3 bases from J, with 15 bases between. CDR3 length equals 16 residues.

The CDR3 DNA reads as TGCGCCAGCAGCCAAGGGGAGGGGACCTATGGCTACACCTTC. Protein product: CASSQGEGTYGYTF. This chain uses TRBV4-1 with TRBJ1-2, with D possibly TRBD1 on 5 matching bases. Trimming stripped 1 base from V and 4 bases from J, with 10 bases between. Germline CDR1 and CDR2: MGHRA and YSYEKL. The CDR3 is 14 residues long.

The rearrangement joins TRBV7-2 to TRBJ2-1; D is uncertain. The CDR3 runs 13 residues. Deletions cut 5 bases from V and 2 bases from J, with 7 bases between. Germline V gene data show CDR1 as SGHTA and CDR2 as FQGNSA. The CDR3 DNA reads as TGTGCCAGCAGCATGAACACCTACAATGAGCAGTTCTTC. Translation: CASSMNTYNEQFF.

The gene calls are TRBV7-2 and TRBJ1-1; possibly TRBD1 for D (6 bases). This CDR3 has 13 residues. CDR1 and CDR2 (germline): SGHTA, FQGNSA. The V end was cut by 7 bases, the J end by 0 bases, with 9 bases between. The DNA for the CDR3 is TGTGCCAGCACCGGACAGATGAACACTGAAGCTTTCTTT. This gives the protein CASTGQMNTEAFF.

The gene calls are TRBV15 and TRBJ1-3, with D perhaps matching TRBD1 (5 bases). CDR1 is LNHNV, CDR2 YYDKDF, per germline (reference sequence). There are 15 residues in the CDR3. Trimming removed 4 bases at V and 0 bases at J, with 10 bases between. The CDR3 DNA is TGTGCCACCAGCATCGACAGTTTCTCTGGAAACACCATATATTTT. The encoded protein is CATSIDSFSGNTIYF.

In this sample, this clone turned up once. The V gene is TRBV3-1 (or the pseudogene TRBV3-2), the J gene TRBJ2-2, with 7 nucleotides matching TRBD2. V dropped 5 bases and J dropped 6; count of bases not matched to a gene: 6. From germline, CDR1 is LGHDT and CDR2 YNNKEL (reference sequence). The CDR3 has 14 amino acids. CDR3 loop: CASSSLGGAGELFF. The DNA of the CDR3 is TGTGCCAGCAGCTCTTTGGGAGGGGCCGGGGAGCTGTTTTTT.

The chain employs TRBV13 and TRBJ2-1; D perhaps matches TRBD1 (6 bases). There are 14 residues in the CDR3. CDR1 is PRHDT and CDR2 is FYEKMQ in the germline V gene (reference sequence). V lost 5 bases and J 3 bases, leaving 11 bases between the germline ends. The CDR3 sequence: CASSPWGRYNEQFF. The CDR3 nucleotides read TGTGCCAGCAGCCCATGGGGGCGCTACAATGAGCAGTTCTTC.

This clone appeared once. The chain uses TRBV2 and TRBJ2-7; 7 bases fit TRBD1. CDR1 and CDR2 (germline): SNHLY, FYNNEI. The CDR3 sequence is 15 residues long. After removal of 6 bases from V and 3 bases from J, the junction contained 11 bases not matched to a gene. The CDR3 region has the DNA TGTGCCAGCAGCGGACGAGGGACAGATTACTACGAGCAGTACTTC. Translated: CASSGRGTDYYEQYF.

This clone has more than one count but fewer than ten. Relative to the germline gene, one junction end is altered; a read error may explain this. The chain joins TRBV10-3 to TRBJ1-5; D gene unclear. The CDR3 is made up of 13 amino acids. The germline CDR1 and CDR2 sequences are ENHRY and SYGVKD. This CDR3 is CATVGGSAQPQHF. The CDR3 coding sequence is TGCGCCACAGTGGGAGGTTCTGCTCAGCCCCAGCATTTT.

V is TRBV18 and J is TRBJ2-3; perhaps TRBD2 as D (5 bases). Trimming took off 3 bases at V and 2 bases at J, with 9 bases between the two ends. There are 14 residues in the CDR3. CDR1 is KGHSH and CDR2 is LQKENI in the germline V gene. The CDR3 DNA reads TGTGCCAGCTCACCGAGTGACTACACAGATACGCAGTATTTT. This codes for CASSPSDYTDTQYF.

This chain uses TRBV5-1 with TRBJ2-5, with 8 bases lining up with TRBD1. Germline loops: CDR1 SGHRS, CDR2 YFSETQ. Germline trimming cut 4 bases from V and 5 bases from J; bases unmatched to any gene: 10. The CDR3 runs 15 residues. Here the CDR3 DNA reads TGCGCCAGCAGCAGGCGACAGGGGATGCGGGAGACCCAGTACTTC. Residues: CASSRRQGMRETQYF.

This sequence joins TRBV7-9 and TRBJ2-3, with D possibly being TRBD2 (6 bases). Trimming took 2 bases from V and 5 from J, leaving 11 bases between them. The CDR3 sequence is 14 residues long. CDR1 is SEHNR and CDR2 is FQNEAQ in the germline V gene (reference sequence). DNA of the CDR3: TGTGCCAGCAGCTTATACGGGGGTCGAGATACGCAGTATTTT. It encodes CASSLYGGRDTQYF.

The chain uses TRBV28 and TRBJ1-1; D remains ambiguous. This CDR3 is built from 15 residues. The ends were cut back, 4 bases at V and 2 bases at J, with 14 bases in the middle. Looked up from germline, CDR1 is MDHEN and CDR2 is SYDVKM. The CDR3 DNA reads as TGTGCCAGCAGTTCTCGAGGGTCATCTAACACTGAAGCTTTCTTT. Protein: CASSSRGSSNTEAFF.